This is a list of T cell receptor beta chains from one sample in a study of regulatory T cells in long-lasting Graves disease. Each CDR3 protein gets one entry after TCRdb re-called the multiplex PCR reads with MiXCR. Altogether about 430,000 distinct CDR3 sequences are present, roughly 15% being singletons, with the ten largest covering approximately 7.6%. These same data were also listed under a study on T cells in Graves' hyperthyroidism and ophthalmopathy.

This material consisted of peripheral blood mononuclear cells (PBMCs), taken at new diagnosis, from a patient treated with antithyroid drugs. These receptors came from a woman aged 40 to 49 with Graves disease. Each CDR3 is given with its conserved first and last residue. The D gene is left open where the match is weak. Clone size is shown for a subset of rows, as once, few, many or a class of expanded clone.

cdr3_length j_call v_call clone_size d_call cdr3_nt cdr3_aa
12 TRBJ2-7 TRBV7-9 few TRBD2 TGTGCCAGCAGCTTGAGCGGGAATGAGCAGTACTTC CASSLSGNEQYF
16 TRBJ2-4 TRBV24-1 many - TGTGCCACCAGTGATCACCCGGCCTGGGCCAAAAACATTCAGTACTTC CATSDHPAWAKNIQYF
14 TRBJ2-5 TRBV28 many TRBD1 TGTGCCAGCAGTTTACGACAGGGGTCTGAGACCCAGTACTTC CASSLRQGSETQYF
10 TRBJ1-2 TRBV6-5 many - TGTGCCAGCGGTAACTATGGCTACACCTTC CASGNYGYTF
13 TRBJ2-3 TRBV14 few - TGTGCCAGCAGAGCTCTAGGAGACGATACGCAGTATTTT CASRALGDDTQYF
13 TRBJ2-5 TRBV14 many - TGTGCCAGCAGCCAAATGCTGCAAGAGACCCAGTACTTC CASSQMLQETQYF
13 TRBJ2-1 TRBV5-1 - - TGCGCCAGCACCTGGAGGGGCCCCAATGAGCAGTTCTTC CASTWRGPNEQFF
14 TRBJ1-4 TRBV6-2/TRBV6-3 - TRBD1 TGTGCCAGCAGCTGGGACAGGGGTAATGAAAAACTGTTTTTT CASSWDRGNEKLFF
19 TRBJ1-1 TRBV12-3/TRBV12-4 once TRBD1 TGTGCCAGCAGCGCGCTATATTTGGGACAGGGGGCGCAATATGCTGAAGCTTTCTTT CASSALYLGQGAQYAEAFF
17 TRBJ2-3 TRBV6-2/TRBV6-3 few TRBD1 TGTGCCAGCAGTTACGAGACAGGGGCCCCCACCACAGATACGCAGTATTTT CASSYETGAPTTDTQYF
16 TRBJ2-1 TRBV6-1 many TRBD2 TGTGCCAGCAGCGATCCCGGGACTAGCGGTTACAATGAGCAGTTCTTC CASSDPGTSGYNEQFF
12 TRBJ2-1 TRBV9 few - TGTGCCAGCAGCGGAACTAGAGATGAGCAGTTCTTC CASSGTRDEQFF
15 TRBJ2-5 TRBV7-9 - TRBD2 TGTGCCAGCAGCTTTCTAAGCGGGAGCAGGGAGACCCAGTACTTC CASSFLSGSRETQYF
13 TRBJ2-6 TRBV2 many TRBD2 TGTGCCGGGGGGGGTCTTGGGGCCAACGTCCTGACTTTC CAGGGLGANVLTF
17 TRBJ1-2 TRBV19 few - TGTGCCAGTAGTATCTGGAAGGTCGGGGGAGTAAGTTATGGCTACACCTTC CASSIWKVGGVSYGYTF
15 TRBJ1-6 TRBV5-6 - - TGTGCCAGCAGCTTGGTGGGGGGGGATAATTCACCCCTCCACTTT CASSLVGGDNSPLHF
16 TRBJ2-7 TRBV2 - TRBD2 TGTGCCAGCAGTGTCGGTACTAGCGGGTTCTCCTACGAGCAGTACTTC CASSVGTSGFSYEQYF
13 TRBJ2-7 TRBV20-1 many - TGCAGTGCTAGAGACCTAGCTTGGGGCGAGCAGTACTTC CSARDLAWGEQYF
17 TRBJ1-1 TRBV6-1 many - TGTGCCAGCACCAAGGAACGCGAGGCAGGCTGGCCCACTGAAGCTTTCTTT CASTKEREAGWPTEAFF
15 TRBJ2-7 TRBV28 many TRBD2 TGTGCCAGCAGTACCCTAGCGGGTTACTCCTACGAGCAGTACTTC CASSTLAGYSYEQYF
16 TRBJ2-3 TRBV27 many TRBD2 TGTGCCAGCAGTCCTCGACTAGCGGGCGGCACAGATACGCAGTATTTT CASSPRLAGGTDTQYF
13 TRBJ2-3 TRBV30 many TRBD2 TGTGCCTGGAATCTAGCGGGTACAGATACGCAGTATTTT CAWNLAGTDTQYF
12 TRBJ1-1 TRBV6-2/TRBV6-3 few - TGTGCCAGCATACGGCTAAACGCTGAAGCTCTCTTT CASIRLNAEALF
15 TRBJ2-3 TRBV2 many - TGTGCCAGCAGTGAAGGGAGGGTTTGGACAGATACGCAGTATTTT CASSEGRVWTDTQYF
13 TRBJ2-2 TRBV28 many - TGTGCCAGCAGTCACCAGGGTACCGGGGAGCTGTTTTTT CASSHQGTGELFF
13 TRBJ2-7 TRBV6-4 few TRBD1 TGTGCCAGCAGTGTGTCAGGGGGCTACGAGCAGTACTTC CASSVSGGYEQYF
17 TRBJ2-2 TRBV28 many - TGTGCCAGCAGTTTATTAGAGGGAGGTCATTCCACCGGGGAGCTGTTTTTT CASSLLEGGHSTGELFF
15 TRBJ1-1 TRBV3-1 many TRBD1 TGTGCCAGCAGCCAAACAGACAGGGGAAACACTGAAGCTTTCTTT CASSQTDRGNTEAFF
15 TRBJ1-5 TRBV27 - TRBD1 TGTGCCAGCAGTTTAACCCAGGGGGCGTCTCAGCCCCAGCATTTT CASSLTQGASQPQHF
14 TRBJ1-4 TRBV28 many - TGTGCCAGCAGCGCCCAAACAGGGTACGAAAAACTGTTTTTT CASSAQTGYEKLFF
13 TRBJ1-5 TRBV12-3/TRBV12-4 many - TGTGCCAGCGCGAGGGGGGAAAATCAGCCCCAGCATTTT CASARGENQPQHF
13 TRBJ2-7 TRBV20-1 many - TGCAGTGCTAGCGGGGTGAGCTCCTACGAGCAGTACTTC CSASGVSSYEQYF
13 TRBJ2-7 TRBV29-1 many TRBD2 TGCAGCGTTGATCTAGCGGACTCCTACGAGCAGTACTTC CSVDLADSYEQYF
16 TRBJ2-3 TRBV24-1 many TRBD2 TGTGCCACCAGTGACCCGACTAGCGAGAGCACAGATACGCAGTATTTT CATSDPTSESTDTQYF
17 TRBJ2-4 TRBV7-2 few - TGTGCCAGCAGTCCTGATTCTAGAGCATCCGGAAAAAACATTCAGTACTTC CASSPDSRASGKNIQYF
17 TRBJ1-1 TRBV6-1 many TRBD1 TGTGCCAGCACCATTAAGGCTGGACAGGGGGCGAGTACTGAAGCTTTCTTT CASTIKAGQGASTEAFF
16 TRBJ2-3 TRBV7-8 many - TGTGCCAGCAGCTCTCCCTTGAGGACCCTAACAGATACGCAGTATTTT CASSSPLRTLTDTQYF
19 TRBJ2-1 TRBV4-3 - TRBD2 TGCGCCAGCAGCCAAGATTCTAGCGGGCCGTCAAGCTCCTACAATGAGCAGTTCTTC CASSQDSSGPSSSYNEQFF
13 TRBJ1-5 TRBV27 many - TGTGCCAGCAGTTTAGGGGGGGGATGGCCCCAGCATTTT CASSLGGGWPQHF
15 TRBJ2-1 TRBV5-5 - - TGTGCCAGCAGCCTCGGGACACTCGCCGTTAATGAGCAGTTCTTC CASSLGTLAVNEQFF
13 TRBJ2-5 TRBV3-1 many - TGTGCCAGCAGCATGGGGCGGCGGGAGACCCAGTACTTC CASSMGRRETQYF
12 TRBJ2-7 TRBV29-1 few TRBD2 TGCAGCGCAGGACTAGCGGGAGACGAGCAGTACTTC CSAGLAGDEQYF
16 TRBJ2-1 TRBV20-1 many - TGCAGTGCTAGACTGAGTACGGGACCCTCCTACAATGAGCAGTTCTTC CSARLSTGPSYNEQFF
15 TRBJ2-7 TRBV4-3 few TRBD2 TGCGCCAGCAGCCCGATAGCGGGAGATCCCTACGAGCAGTACTTC CASSPIAGDPYEQYF
14 TRBJ1-2 TRBV9 many TRBD1 TGTGCCAGCAGCAGGGGGACAGGGAGCTATGGCTACACCTTC CASSRGTGSYGYTF